This TCR beta chain is from a study of T cells in localized non-small cell lung cancer. Study-level results: It remains possible that heterogeneity exists, since only one tumor region was sequenced. The appearance of a median approximately 55 of the top 100 tumor clones was seen in adjacent lung. Those with higher blood T cell density had longer overall survival. Clonality of T cells reached its maximum in uninvolved adjacent lung, surpassing tumor.

This CDR3 is built from 12 residues. The V gene lost 6 bases and the J gene lost 4 bases, with 7 bases spanning the gap. Looked up from germline, CDR1 is MNHEY and CDR2 is SVGAGI. In regard to this clone: The target antigen is unknown.

The repertoire was sequenced with immunoSEQ multiplex PCR; TCRdb's copy has only in-frame clones and lacks some. The sample has 65,000 to 95,000 clones; around 81% are singletons. The TCR comes from a man between 40 and 70 years old with stage II squamous cell lung carcinoma. This rearrangement joins TRBV6-5 to TRBJ1-5; D is uncertain. The specimen was PBMCs, collected before any cancer treatment. In DNA form, the CDR3 reads TGTGCCAGCAGAAGACTAAATCAGCCCCAGCATTTT. Protein: CASRRLNQPQHF.